The 20 T cell receptor beta chains below come from one sample, sequenced in a study of metastatic and nonmetastatic thyroid tumors. Using MiXCR, TCRdb re-called clones from the PCR reads. This sample yields 30,000 to 40,000 clones, of which roughly 29% are seen a single time; 7.8% belongs to the top ten. All patients were treatment-naive before thyroid surgery. The sequenced sample consisted of blood. These receptor sequences come from a female donor with papillary thyroid cancer or a benign thyroid nodule (not recorded which). Some clones in this sample may be carry-over from other donors' samples.

This rearrangement joins TRBV19 to TRBJ2-5; maybe TRBD1 (6 bases). CDR3 length: 12 amino acids. V lost 8 bases, J lost 3 bases, and 10 bases lay in between. Per germline, CDR1 LNHDA and CDR2 SQIVND (reference sequence). The CDR3 DNA sequence: TGTGCCAGTGGACAGACAGAAGAGACCCAGTACTTC. It yields the protein CASGQTEETQYF.

J is TRBJ1-2 and V is TRBV12-3 or TRBV12-4, with D possibly matching TRBD1 (5 bases). The V end lost 3 bases, the J end lost 8 bases, and 16 bases lay between the germline ends. The CDR3 runs 14 residues. The CDR3 nucleotides are TGTGCCAGCAGTTTTGGGGGGGTCTTCTCCGGCTACACCTTC. Translating gives CASSFGGVFSGYTF.

At least ten counts were recorded for this clone. The rearrangement uses TRBV9 and TRBJ2-3; the D gene is possibly TRBD1 (6 bases). The V gene lost 0 bases and the J gene lost 6 bases, with 14 bases spanning the gap. The CDR3 covers 15 residues. Germline V gives CDR1 SGDLS, CDR2 YYNGEE. The DNA of the CDR3 is TGTGCCAGCAGCGTAGTACAGGGTAGGACGGATACGCAGTATTTT. It yields the protein CASSVVQGRTDTQYF.

In its sample, this clone was seen many times. The sample contains more than one DNA sequence encoding this CDR3. J is TRBJ1-2 and V is TRBV7-3; possible D gene TRBD1, 6 bases. CDR1 is SGHTA and CDR2 is FQGTGA in the germline V gene. The CDR3 has 13 residues. V was cut by 1 base and J by 8 bases, with 11 bases left in between. Here the CDR3 reads CASSLSTGKGYTF. CDR3 DNA sequence: TGTGCCAGCAGCTTAAGCACAGGGAAGGGCTACACCTTC.

This chain links TRBV24-1 with TRBJ2-1, with 12 bases matching TRBD2. The CDR3 has 14 amino acids. With V trimmed by 4 bases and J by 8 bases, 2 bases remained unmatched. Germline CDR1 is KGHDR and CDR2 is SFDVKD. CDR3 amino acids: CATSDRLAGDEQFF. The CDR3 coding sequence is TGTGCCACCAGTGACAGACTAGCGGGAGATGAGCAGTTCTTC.

V is TRBV9 and J is TRBJ2-3; D is uncertain. The V gene lost 4 bases and the J gene lost 6 bases, with 18 bases spanning the gap. The CDR3 length is 15 residues. Germline assignment: CDR1 SGDLS and CDR2 YYNGEE. CDR3 nucleotide sequence: TGTGCCAGCAGCTCAGACCCCCTACCGTCCGATACGCAGTATTTT. Translation gives CASSSDPLPSDTQYF.

This clone appeared a few times. Possible read error: a much larger clone is one base away. The same CDR3 can be traced to other DNA sequences in this sample. The chain joins TRBV24-1 to TRBJ2-3, with D possibly TRBD2 on 7 matching bases. The CDR3 sequence is 16 residues long. Trimming took 9 bases from V and 0 from J, leaving 18 bases between them. Germline assignment: CDR1 KGHDR and CDR2 SFDVKD. CDR3 in DNA: TGTGCCACCGGGGGGGGGGGCTCCCTCAGCACAGATACGCAGTATTTT. Its translation is CATGGGGSLSTDTQYF.

Written as DNA, the CDR3 is TGTGCCAGCAGCGTAGGGACAGGGGGCGGTACTGAAGCTTTCTTT. Protein sequence: CASSVGTGGGTEAFF. The gene calls are TRBV9 and TRBJ1-1; 11 nucleotides align to TRBD1. Germline CDR1 SGDLS, CDR2 YYNGEE. V lost 0 bases, J lost 5 bases, and 3 bases stayed unmatched. This CDR3 region has 15 residues.

This clone was seen ten or more times. V is TRBV7-8 and J is TRBJ1-1, with a tentative D call TRBD1 (5 bases). Trimming removed 0 bases at V and 3 bases at J, with 8 bases between. Per germline, CDR1 SGHVS and CDR2 FQNEAQ. The CDR3 has 14 residues. In DNA form, the CDR3 reads TGTGCCAGCAGCTTAGCGACAGCCTACACTGAAGCTTTCTTT. The encoded protein is CASSLATAYTEAFF.

This clone was observed at least ten times. One end of the junction varies from germline; a read error may be responsible. V gene TRBV5-4 combines with J gene TRBJ2-7, with D possibly being TRBD1 (6 bases). Germline CDR1 SGHNT, CDR2 YYREEE (reference sequence). This CDR3 is 13 amino acids long. CDR3 loop: CAGSLGQLYEQYF. The CDR3 DNA is TGCGCCGGCAGCCTAGGACAGCTCTACGAGCAGTACTTC.

Regarding this clone: At one end the junction does not follow the germline gene, possibly because of a read error. The genes are TRBV2 and TRBJ2-1; maybe TRBD2 (7 bases). Germline CDR1 and CDR2: SNHLY and FYNNEI. The CDR3 has 15 residues. The CDR3 DNA follows: TGTGACAGCAGTTGGAAGGCGGGGGCTTACAATGAGCAGTTCTTC. Translated, it gives CDSSWKAGAYNEQFF.

This clone was counted between two and nine times. V is TRBV29-1 and J is TRBJ1-2; D remains ambiguous. Germline V gene lookup returns CDR1 SQVTM and CDR2 ANQGSEA. Trimming cost V 6 bases and J 7 bases, with 15 bases left between them. The CDR3 runs 12 residues. CDR3 bases: TGCAGCGTCCTTACAGCTCCGGGTGGCTACACCTTC. It translates to CSVLTAPGGYTF.

The V and J genes are TRBV6-1 and TRBJ2-7, with 7 bases identical to TRBD2. The CDR3 runs 16 residues. CDR1 and CDR2 from the germline V gene are MNHNS and SASEGT. Germline trimming cut 0 bases from V and 0 bases from J; bases unmatched to any gene: 5. The CDR3 coding sequence is TGTGCCAGCAGTGAAGCGGGAGGGAGGAGCTCCTACGAGCAGTACTTC. Residues: CASSEAGGRSSYEQYF.

This clone was picked up many times. The V and J genes are TRBV9 and TRBJ2-1; 11 positions agree with TRBD2. This CDR3 is 15 amino acids long. The V gene's germline CDR1 is SGDLS and CDR2 YYNGEE. The V segment lost 2 bases and the J segment 4 bases; nucleotides outside the gene matches: 2. The CDR3 DNA follows: TGTGCCAGCAGCGTGCGGACTAGCGGGTACAATGAGCAGTTCTTC. Residues: CASSVRTSGYNEQFF.

The sample holds a few counts of this clone. This chain uses TRBV12-3 or TRBV12-4 with TRBJ1-2, with a weak D call TRBD1 (5 bases). The CDR3 loop spans 14 amino acids. Trimming removed 6 bases at V and 2 bases at J, with 13 bases between. The DNA for the CDR3 is TGTGCCAGCAGAATGGGACGAAACAACTATGGCTACACCTTC. Its translation: CASRMGRNNYGYTF.

This clone was detected ten times or more. V usage is TRBV10-3 and J usage is TRBJ2-2; weak D call: TRBD2 (6 bases). V lost 4 bases to trimming and J lost 1 base, with 7 bases between them. Germline lookup yields CDR1 ENHRY and CDR2 SYGVKD. The CDR3 extends over 14 amino acids. In DNA, the CDR3 is TGTGCCATCAGTGGGGACTTGAACACCGGGGAGCTGTTTTTT. It yields the protein CAISGDLNTGELFF.

This clone rates as medium-sized. This rearrangement joins TRBV4-1 to TRBJ1-2; TRBD1 might be the D (5 bases). V dropped 1 base and J dropped 4 bases, with 7 bases sitting between them. This CDR3 is built from 13 residues. Germline CDR1 MGHRA, CDR2 YSYEKL. The CDR3 spells CASSQAGPYGYTF. The CDR3 DNA is TGCGCCAGCAGCCAAGCGGGGCCCTATGGCTACACCTTC.

This clone was detected many times. V gene TRBV20-1 combines with J gene TRBJ1-2; TRBD1 agrees at 8 bases. The V gene end was trimmed by 0 bases and the J gene end by 7 bases; junction bases not matched to a gene: 10. The CDR3 length is 15 residues. Germline loops: CDR1 DFQATT, CDR2 SNEGSKA (reference sequence). CDR3 protein: CSARDLGAGGVGYTF. The CDR3 coding sequence is TGCAGTGCTAGAGATCTTGGGGCAGGGGGCGTTGGCTACACCTTC.

This CDR3 is CASSPSPLLEQYF. Here the CDR3 DNA reads TGTGCCAGCAGCCCCTCACCATTATTGGAGCAGTACTTC. The chain employs TRBV7-3 and TRBJ2-7; D uncertain. V was trimmed by 5 bases and J by 7 bases, leaving 15 bases between them. Per the germline V gene, CDR1 is SGHTA and CDR2 is FQGTGA. The CDR3 is 13 residues long.

This clone was seen a few times. The CDR3 loop is CASSSSGTGNEQFF. The CDR3, as DNA: TGTGCCAGCAGCTCGTCAGGGACAGGGAATGAGCAGTTCTTC. The V and J genes are TRBV7-9 and TRBJ2-1; 9 bases match TRBD1. The CDR3 sequence is 14 residues long. The ends lost 4 bases at V and 7 bases at J; junction bases unmatched: 5. The germline CDR1 and CDR2 sequences are SEHNR and FQNEAQ (reference sequence).